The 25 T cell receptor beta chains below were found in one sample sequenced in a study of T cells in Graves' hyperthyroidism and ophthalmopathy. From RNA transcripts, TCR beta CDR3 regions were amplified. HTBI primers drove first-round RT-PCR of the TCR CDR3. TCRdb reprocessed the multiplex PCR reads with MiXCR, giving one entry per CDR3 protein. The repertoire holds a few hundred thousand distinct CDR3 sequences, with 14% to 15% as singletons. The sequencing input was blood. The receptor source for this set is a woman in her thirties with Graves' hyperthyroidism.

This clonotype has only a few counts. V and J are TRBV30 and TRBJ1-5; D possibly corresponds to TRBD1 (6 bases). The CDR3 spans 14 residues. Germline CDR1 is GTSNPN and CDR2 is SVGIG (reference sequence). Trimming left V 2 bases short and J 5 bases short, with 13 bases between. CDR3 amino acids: CAWSSAAGDQPQHF. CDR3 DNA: TGTGCCTGGAGTTCGGCGGCAGGGGATCAGCCCCAGCATTTT.

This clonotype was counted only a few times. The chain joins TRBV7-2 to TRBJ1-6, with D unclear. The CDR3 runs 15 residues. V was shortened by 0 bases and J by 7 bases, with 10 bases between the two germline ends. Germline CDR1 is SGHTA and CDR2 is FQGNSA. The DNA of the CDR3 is TGTGCCAGCAGCTTAGCTAAGGGATTGAATTCACCCCTCCACTTT. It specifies CASSLAKGLNSPLHF.

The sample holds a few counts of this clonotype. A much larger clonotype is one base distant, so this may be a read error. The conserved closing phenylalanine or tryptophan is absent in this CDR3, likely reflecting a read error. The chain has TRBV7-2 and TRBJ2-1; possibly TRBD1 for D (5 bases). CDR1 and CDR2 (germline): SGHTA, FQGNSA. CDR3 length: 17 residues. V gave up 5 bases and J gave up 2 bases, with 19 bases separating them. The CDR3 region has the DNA TGTGCCAGCAGCCCCCGCCGTCGCAGGGAAGCCTACAATGAGCAGTTCTCC. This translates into CASSPRRRREAYNEQFS.

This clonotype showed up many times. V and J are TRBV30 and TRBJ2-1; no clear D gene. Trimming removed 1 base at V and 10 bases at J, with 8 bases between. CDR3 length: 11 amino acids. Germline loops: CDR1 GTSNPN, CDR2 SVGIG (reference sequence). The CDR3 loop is CAWSASGEQFF. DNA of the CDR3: TGTGCCTGGAGTGCGAGTGGGGAGCAGTTCTTC.

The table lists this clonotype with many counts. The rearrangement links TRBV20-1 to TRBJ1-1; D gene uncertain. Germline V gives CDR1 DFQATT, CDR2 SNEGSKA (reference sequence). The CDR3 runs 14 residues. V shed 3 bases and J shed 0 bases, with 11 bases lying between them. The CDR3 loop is CSASRLPMNTEAFF. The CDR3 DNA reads TGCAGTGCTAGCAGGCTCCCTATGAACACTGAAGCTTTCTTT.

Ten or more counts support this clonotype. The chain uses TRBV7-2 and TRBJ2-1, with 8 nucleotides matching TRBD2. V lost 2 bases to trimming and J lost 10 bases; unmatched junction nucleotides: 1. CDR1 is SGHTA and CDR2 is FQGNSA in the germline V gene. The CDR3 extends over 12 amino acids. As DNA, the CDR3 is TGTGCCAGCAGCTTAAGACTAGCGGAGCAGTTCTTC. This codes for CASSLRLAEQFF.

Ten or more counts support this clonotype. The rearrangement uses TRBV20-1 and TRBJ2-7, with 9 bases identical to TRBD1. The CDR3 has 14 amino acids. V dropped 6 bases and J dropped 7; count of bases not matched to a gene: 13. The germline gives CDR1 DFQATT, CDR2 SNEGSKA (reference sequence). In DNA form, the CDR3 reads TGCAGTGCACCTGCGAGGACAGGGGTACGTGAGCAGTACTTC. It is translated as CSAPARTGVREQYF.

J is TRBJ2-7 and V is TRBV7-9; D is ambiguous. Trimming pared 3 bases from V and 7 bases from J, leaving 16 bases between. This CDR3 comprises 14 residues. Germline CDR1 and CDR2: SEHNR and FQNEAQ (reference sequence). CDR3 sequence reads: CASSLGTTVGEQYF. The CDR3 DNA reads TGTGCCAGCAGCTTGGGCACTACTGTGGGGGAGCAGTACTTC. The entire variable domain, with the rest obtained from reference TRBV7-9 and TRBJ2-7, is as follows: DTGVSQNPRHKITKRGQNVTFRCDPISEHNRLYWYRQTLGQGPEFLTYFQNEAQLEKSRLLSDRFSAERPKGSFSTLEIQRTEQGDSAMYLCASSLGTTVGEQYFGPGTRLTVT.

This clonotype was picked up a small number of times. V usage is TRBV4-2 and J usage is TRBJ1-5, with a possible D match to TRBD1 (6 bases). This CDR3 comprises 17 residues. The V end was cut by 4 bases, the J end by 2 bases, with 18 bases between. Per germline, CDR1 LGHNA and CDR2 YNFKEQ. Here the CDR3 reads CASSLLGGGLGNQPQHF. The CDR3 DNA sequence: TGTGCCAGCAGCCTCCTAGGAGGGGGGCTGGGCAATCAGCCCCAGCATTTT.

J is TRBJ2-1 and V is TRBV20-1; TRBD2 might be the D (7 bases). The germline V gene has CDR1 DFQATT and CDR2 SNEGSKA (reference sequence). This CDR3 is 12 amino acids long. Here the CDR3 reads CSLRRGGYEQFF. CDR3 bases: TGCAGCCTCAGGAGGGGGGGATATGAGCAGTTCTTC.

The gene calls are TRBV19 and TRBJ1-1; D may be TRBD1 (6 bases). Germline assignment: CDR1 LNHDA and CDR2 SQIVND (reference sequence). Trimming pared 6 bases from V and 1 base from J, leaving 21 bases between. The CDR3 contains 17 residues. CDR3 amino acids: CASRKTLRTEANTEAFF. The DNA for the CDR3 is TGTGCCAGTAGGAAAACACTCAGGACAGAGGCGAACACTGAAGCTTTCTTT.

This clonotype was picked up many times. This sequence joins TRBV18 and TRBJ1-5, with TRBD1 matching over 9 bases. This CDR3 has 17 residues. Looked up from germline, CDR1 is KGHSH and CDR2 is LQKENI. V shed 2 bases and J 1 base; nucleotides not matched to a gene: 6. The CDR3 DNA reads TGTGCCAGCTCACCAGGGACAGGGTGGGGGAGCAATCAGCCCCAGCATTTT. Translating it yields CASSPGTGWGSNQPQHF. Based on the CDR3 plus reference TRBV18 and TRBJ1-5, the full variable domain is NAGVMQNPRHLVRRRGQEARLRCSPMKGHSHVYWYRQLPEEGLKFMVYLQKENIIDESGMPKERFSAEFPKEGPSILRIQQVVRGDSAAYFCASSPGTGWGSNQPQHFGDGTRLSIL.

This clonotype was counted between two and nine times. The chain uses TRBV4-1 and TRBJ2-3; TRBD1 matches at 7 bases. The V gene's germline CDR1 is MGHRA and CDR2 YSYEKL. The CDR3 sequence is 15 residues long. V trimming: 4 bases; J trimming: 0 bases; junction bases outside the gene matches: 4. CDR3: CASSRGQVSTDTQYF. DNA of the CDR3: TGCGCCAGCAGCCGTGGACAGGTTAGCACAGATACGCAGTATTTT.

For the CDR3, the DNA is TGTGCCAGCAGTGAAATCGGGCCGGGCAATCAGCCCCAGCATTTT. Translating it yields CASSEIGPGNQPQHF. This chain connects TRBV6-1 to TRBJ1-5; D is unresolved. The V and J ends lost 2 bases and 2 bases respectively, with 10 bases between them. The germline V gene has CDR1 MNHNS and CDR2 SASEGT. The CDR3 contains 15 residues.

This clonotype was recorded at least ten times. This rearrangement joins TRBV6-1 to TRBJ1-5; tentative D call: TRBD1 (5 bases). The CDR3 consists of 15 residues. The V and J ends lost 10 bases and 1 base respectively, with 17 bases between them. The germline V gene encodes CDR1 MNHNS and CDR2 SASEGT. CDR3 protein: CATRFRRESNQPQHF. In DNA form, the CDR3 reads TGTGCCACCCGCTTCCGCAGGGAGAGCAATCAGCCCCAGCATTTT.

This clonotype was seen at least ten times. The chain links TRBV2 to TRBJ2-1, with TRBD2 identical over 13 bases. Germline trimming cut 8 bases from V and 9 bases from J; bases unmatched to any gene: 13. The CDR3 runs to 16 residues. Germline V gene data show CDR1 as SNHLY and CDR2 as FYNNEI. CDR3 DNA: TGTGCCAGCGATATGGGGGGACTAGCGGGAATCCTTGAGCAGTTCTTC. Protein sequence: CASDMGGLAGILEQFF.

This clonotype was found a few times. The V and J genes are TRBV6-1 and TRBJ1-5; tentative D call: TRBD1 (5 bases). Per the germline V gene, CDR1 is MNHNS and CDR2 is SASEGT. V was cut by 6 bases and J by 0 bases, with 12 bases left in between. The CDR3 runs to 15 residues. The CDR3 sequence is CASSRTSNSNQPQHF. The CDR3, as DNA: TGTGCCAGCAGCAGGACAAGTAATAGCAATCAGCCCCAGCATTTT.

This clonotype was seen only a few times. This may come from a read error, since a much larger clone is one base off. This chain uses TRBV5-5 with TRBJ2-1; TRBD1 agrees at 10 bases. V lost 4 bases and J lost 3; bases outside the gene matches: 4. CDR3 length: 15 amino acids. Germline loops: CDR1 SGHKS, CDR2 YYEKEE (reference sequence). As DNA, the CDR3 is TGTGCCAGCAGCGGGGGACAGGGGAACTACAATGAGCAGTTCTTC. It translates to CASSGGQGNYNEQFF.

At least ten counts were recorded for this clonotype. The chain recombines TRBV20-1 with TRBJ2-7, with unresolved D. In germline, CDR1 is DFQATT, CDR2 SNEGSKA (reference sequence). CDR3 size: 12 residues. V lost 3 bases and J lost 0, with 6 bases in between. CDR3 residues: CSASEISYEQYF. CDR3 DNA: TGCAGTGCTAGCGAAATCTCCTACGAGCAGTACTTC.

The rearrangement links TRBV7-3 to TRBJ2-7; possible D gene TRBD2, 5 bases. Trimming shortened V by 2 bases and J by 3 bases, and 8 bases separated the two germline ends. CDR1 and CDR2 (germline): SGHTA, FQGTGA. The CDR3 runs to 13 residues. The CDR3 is CASSLHRDYEQYF. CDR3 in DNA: TGTGCCAGCAGCTTACACCGGGACTACGAGCAGTACTTC. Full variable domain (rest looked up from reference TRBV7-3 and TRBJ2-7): GAGVSQTPSNKVTEKGKYVELRCDPISGHTALYWYRQSLGQGPEFLIYFQGTGAADDSGLPNDRFFAVRPEGSVSTLKIQRTERGDSAVYLCASSLHRDYEQYFGPGTRLTVT.

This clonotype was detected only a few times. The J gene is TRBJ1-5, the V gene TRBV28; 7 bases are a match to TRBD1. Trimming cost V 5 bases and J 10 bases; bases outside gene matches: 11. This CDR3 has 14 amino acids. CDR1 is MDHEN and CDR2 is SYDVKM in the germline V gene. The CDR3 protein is CASSSTGVTNPQHF. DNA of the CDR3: TGTGCCAGCAGTAGCACAGGGGTTACCAACCCCCAGCATTTT.

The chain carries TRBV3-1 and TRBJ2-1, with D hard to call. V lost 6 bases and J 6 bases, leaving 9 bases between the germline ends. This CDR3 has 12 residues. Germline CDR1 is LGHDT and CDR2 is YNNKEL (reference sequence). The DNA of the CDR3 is TGTGCCAGCAGGCAATCGGGCAATGAGCAGTTCTTC. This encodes CASRQSGNEQFF.

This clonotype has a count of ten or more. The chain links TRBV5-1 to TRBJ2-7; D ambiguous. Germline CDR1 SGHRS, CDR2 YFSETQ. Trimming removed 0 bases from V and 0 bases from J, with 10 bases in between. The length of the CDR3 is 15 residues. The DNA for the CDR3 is TGCGCCAGCAGCTTGGAACAGCTCAGCTCCTACGAGCAGTACTTC. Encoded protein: CASSLEQLSSYEQYF.

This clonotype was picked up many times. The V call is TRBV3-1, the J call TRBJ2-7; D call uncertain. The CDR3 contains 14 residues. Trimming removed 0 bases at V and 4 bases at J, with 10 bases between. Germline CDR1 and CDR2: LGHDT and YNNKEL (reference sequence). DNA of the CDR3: TGTGCCAGCAGCCAAGACGCCGCTATGTACGAGCAGTACTTC. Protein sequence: CASSQDAAMYEQYF.

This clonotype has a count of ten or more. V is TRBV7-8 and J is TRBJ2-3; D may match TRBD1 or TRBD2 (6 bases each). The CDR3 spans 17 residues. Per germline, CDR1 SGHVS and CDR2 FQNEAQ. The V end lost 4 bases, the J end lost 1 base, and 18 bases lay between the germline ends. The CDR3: CASSSHFGGPGTDTQYF. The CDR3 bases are TGTGCCAGCAGCTCGCATTTCGGGGGCCCGGGCACAGATACGCAGTATTTT.